A single sample is the source of the 8 T cell receptor beta chains below, sequenced in a study of cytomegalovirus exposure and HLA in healthy donors. PCR was performed using 60 Vbeta and 13 Jbeta primers. Some clones are missing from TCRdb's copy, which holds only in-frame ones; the method was immunoSEQ multiplex PCR. The sample has about 190,000 clones; approximately 80% are singletons. Sequencing was performed on PBMCs. All receptors come from a male donor in good health and CMV-seronegative.

This clone was picked up one time. The V call is TRBV5-1, the J call TRBJ2-1; 14 positions agree with TRBD2. The CDR3 totals 15 residues. V dropped 0 bases and J dropped 10; count of bases not matched to a gene: 3. CDR1 is SGHRS, CDR2 YFSETQ, per germline. Here the CDR3 reads CASSLGLAGGQEQFF. The CDR3 coding sequence is TGCGCCAGCAGCTTGGGACTAGCGGGGGGGCAAGAGCAGTTCTTC.

The chain carries TRBV29-1 and TRBJ1-2; 7 bases fit TRBD1. CDR1 is SQVTM and CDR2 is ANQGSEA in the germline V gene. Trimming at V came to 3 bases and at J to 2 bases, leaving 0 bases not matched to a gene. The CDR3 totals 12 residues. The CDR3 protein is CSVEGQNYGYTF. The CDR3 region has the DNA TGCAGCGTTGAGGGACAGAACTATGGCTACACCTTC.

V and J are TRBV5-1 and TRBJ2-2, with 12 nucleotides matching TRBD1. CDR1 SGHRS and CDR2 YFSETQ come from the germline V gene. The CDR3 covers 18 residues. V dropped 0 bases and J dropped 2; count of bases not matched to a gene: 5. CDR3 residues: CASSLGPGTGGNTGELFF. The CDR3 DNA reads TGCGCCAGCAGCTTGGGACCCGGGACAGGGGGCAACACCGGGGAGCTGTTTTTT.

The chain has TRBV15 and TRBJ1-3; D remains ambiguous. V gave up 6 bases and J gave up 0 bases, with 12 bases separating them. There are 15 residues in the CDR3. Germline loops: CDR1 LNHNV, CDR2 YYDKDF (reference sequence). The CDR3 reads CATREEGVSGNTIYF. For the CDR3, the DNA is TGTGCCACCAGAGAGGAGGGAGTCTCTGGAAACACCATATATTTT.

The chain employs TRBV5-1 and TRBJ1-3; D not certain. The CDR3 is 16 amino acids. V lost 1 base and J 4 bases, leaving 15 bases between the germline ends. In germline, CDR1 is SGHRS, CDR2 YFSETQ. CDR3 residues: CASSLYGGKTGNTIYF. Written as DNA, the CDR3 is TGCGCCAGCAGCTTGTACGGCGGCAAAACAGGAAACACCATATATTTT.

The V gene is TRBV4-3, the J gene TRBJ2-7, with 7 bases that match TRBD1. J was trimmed by 2 bases and V by 3 bases; bases with no gene match: 7. CDR3 size: 15 residues. Germline CDR1 is LGHNA and CDR2 is YSLEER. CDR3 sequence (DNA): TGCGCCAGCAGCCAGCGAACCGGGACAGCCTACGAGCAGTACTTC. The encoded protein is CASSQRTGTAYEQYF.

The V call is TRBV7-2, the J call TRBJ2-2; TRBD2 agrees at 8 bases. The V segment lost 5 bases and the J segment 7 bases; nucleotides outside the gene matches: 12. The CDR3 extends over 16 amino acids. Per germline, CDR1 SGHTA and CDR2 FQGNSA. DNA of the CDR3: TGTGCCAGCAGCATGCTTCGGGGGGGGGCCGGCGGGGAGCTGTTTTTT. It is translated as CASSMLRGGAGGELFF.

Only one count was recorded for this clone. The chain uses TRBV18 and TRBJ1-3; D is unclear. The CDR3 is made up of 14 amino acids. Germline CDR1 is KGHSH and CDR2 is LQKENI. The V and J ends lost 4 bases and 6 bases respectively, with 13 bases between them. For the CDR3, the DNA is TGTGCCAGCTCACGACTAGAGGCTTTAAACACCATATATTTT. Its protein is CASSRLEALNTIYF.